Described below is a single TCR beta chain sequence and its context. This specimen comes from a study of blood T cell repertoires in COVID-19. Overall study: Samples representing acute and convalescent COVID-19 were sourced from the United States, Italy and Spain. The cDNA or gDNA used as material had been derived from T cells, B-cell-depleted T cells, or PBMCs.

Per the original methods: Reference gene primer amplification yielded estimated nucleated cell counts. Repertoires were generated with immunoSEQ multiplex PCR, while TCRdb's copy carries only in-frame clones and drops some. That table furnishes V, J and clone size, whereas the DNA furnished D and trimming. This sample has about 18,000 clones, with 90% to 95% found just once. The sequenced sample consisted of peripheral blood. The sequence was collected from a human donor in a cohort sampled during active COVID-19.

The CDR3 is CASSYGGGPYEQYF. The CDR3 region has the DNA TGTGCCAGCAGTTACGGGGGCGGGCCCTACGAGCAGTACTTC. The chain couples TRBV6-6 to TRBJ2-7; perhaps TRBD1 as D (6 bases). The CDR3 is made up of 14 amino acids. Trimming removed 2 bases at V and 2 bases at J, with 10 bases between. Per germline, CDR1 MNHNY and CDR2 SVGAGI (reference sequence).